The 29 T cell receptor beta chains below all came from one sample that was sequenced in a study of TIL therapy for anti-PD-1-resistant metastatic lung cancer. Sequencing used immunoSEQ v3. Libraries were prepared by immunoSEQ multiplex PCR; TCRdb keeps only in-frame clonotypes and omits some of them. The profile shows roughly 54,000 clones, over 75% of them singletons. As for time point: pre-treatment sample, taken before nivolumab and TIL therapy. The material was blood, obtained at baseline. The receptors originated from a person between 30 and 79 years old with non-small cell lung cancer.

This clone has just one count. Within the sample, other DNA sequences also encode this same CDR3. The rearrangement links TRBV10-3 to TRBJ2-7, with D uncertain. Looked up from germline, CDR1 is ENHRY and CDR2 is SYGVKD. V was shortened by 0 bases and J by 4 bases, with 4 bases between the two germline ends. The CDR3 has 12 amino acids. CDR3 sequence (DNA): TGTGCCATCAGTGAGTCGAGTTACGAGCAGTACTTC. It is translated as CAISESSYEQYF.

The chain combines TRBV27 with TRBJ1-5; D gene ambiguous. CDR3 length equals 15 residues. The V and J ends lost 2 bases and 6 bases respectively, with 14 bases between them. Germline V gene data show CDR1 as MNHEY and CDR2 as SMNVEV (reference sequence). The CDR3 loop is CASSLMIRVCQPQHF. Here the CDR3 DNA reads TGTGCCAGCAGTTTAATGATAAGGGTATGTCAGCCCCAGCATTTT.

J is TRBJ2-5 and V is TRBV5-1; 15 nucleotides align to TRBD2. Germline trimming cut 4 bases from V and 5 bases from J; bases unmatched to any gene: 6. Germline CDR1 reads SGHRS; CDR2 reads YFSETQ. The CDR3 is 16 amino acids. The CDR3 loop reads CASSLAGTSGRETQYF. The CDR3 DNA reads TGCGCCAGCAGCCTCGCCGGGACTAGCGGGAGGGAGACCCAGTACTTC. The full variable domain, its missing parts supplied by reference TRBV5-1 and TRBJ2-5, is KAGVTQTPRYLIKTRGQQVTLSCSPISGHRSVSWYQQTPGQGLQFLFEYFSETQRNKGNFPGRFSGRQFSNSRSEMNVSTLELGDSALYLCASSLAGTSGRETQYFGPGTRLLVL.

There are a few counts of this clone. The V gene is TRBV9, the J gene TRBJ2-7; D is ambiguous. From germline, CDR1 is SGDLS and CDR2 YYNGEE. V shed 0 bases and J shed 6 bases, with 10 bases lying between them. The CDR3 covers 13 residues. The CDR3 loop reads CASSVEAGPEQYF. DNA of the CDR3: TGTGCCAGCAGCGTAGAAGCCGGTCCCGAGCAGTACTTC.

The chain is built from TRBV28 and TRBJ2-1; D is unresolved. The CDR3 spans 14 residues. Trimming removed 7 bases from V and 3 bases from J, with 13 bases in between. Per germline, CDR1 MDHEN and CDR2 SYDVKM. CDR3 residues: CASIDGLNYNEQFF. CDR3 sequence (DNA): TGTGCCAGCATAGACGGATTAAACTACAATGAGCAGTTCTTC.

The chain joins TRBV27 to TRBJ2-7; TRBD2 is a possible D gene (7 bases). The germline V gene encodes CDR1 MNHEY and CDR2 SMNVEV (reference sequence). The V gene lost 5 bases and the J gene lost 5 bases, with 16 bases spanning the gap. The CDR3 has 14 residues. The CDR3 loop is CASSDGGGRDEQYF. The CDR3 DNA is TGTGCCAGCAGTGATGGGGGCGGGAGAGACGAGCAGTACTTC.

The rearrangement links TRBV29-1 to TRBJ1-5; 7 bases align to TRBD1. CDR1 is SQVTM and CDR2 is ANQGSEA in the germline V gene. The CDR3 loop spans 13 amino acids. J lost 0 bases, V lost 6 bases, and 2 bases had no gene match. CDR3 in amino acids: CSVGTDSNQPQHF. The CDR3 coding sequence is TGCAGCGTAGGGACAGATAGCAATCAGCCCCAGCATTTT.

The chain is built from TRBV5-1 and TRBJ2-2, with 10 bases that match TRBD2. CDR1 is SGHRS and CDR2 is YFSETQ in the germline V gene. This CDR3 is built from 15 residues. J was trimmed by 8 bases and V by 1 base; bases with no gene match: 5. The CDR3 sequence is CASSLTSGIRGELFF. The CDR3 DNA is TGCGCCAGCAGCTTGACTAGCGGGATTAGGGGGGAGCTGTTTTTT.

J is TRBJ1-2 and V is TRBV28; 9 bases map to TRBD1. Germline values: CDR1 MDHEN, CDR2 SYDVKM. The CDR3 is 15 amino acids. Germline trimming cut 6 bases from V and 4 bases from J; bases unmatched to any gene: 9. CDR3 residues: CASREGQTGGYGYTF. The DNA for the CDR3 is TGTGCCAGCAGGGAGGGACAGACAGGGGGCTATGGCTACACCTTC.

The chain couples TRBV9 to TRBJ2-2, with 9 nucleotides matching TRBD2. Trimming took 3 bases from V and 6 from J; bases not matched to a gene: 12. The CDR3 is made up of 17 amino acids. Germline V lookup: CDR1 SGDLS, CDR2 YYNGEE. CDR3 region: CASSEPARAGGPGELFF. DNA of the CDR3: TGTGCCAGCAGCGAGCCCGCACGGGCGGGGGGGCCCGGGGAGCTGTTTTTT. The full variable domain, its missing parts supplied by reference TRBV9 and TRBJ2-2, is DSGVTQTPKHLITATGQRVTLRCSPRSGDLSVYWYQQSLDQGLQFLIQYYNGEERAKGNILERFSAQQFPDLHSELNLSSLELGDSALYFCASSEPARAGGPGELFFGEGSRLTVL.

J is TRBJ2-3 and V is TRBV4-2; TRBD2 matches at 8 bases. The CDR3 runs 17 residues. Losses at the gene ends were 0 bases for V and 3 bases for J; bases not matched to a gene: 8. The germline CDR1 and CDR2 sequences are LGHNA and YNFKEQ. The CDR3 coding sequence is TGTGCCAGCAGCCAAGAACAGCGGGAGAGCGGGACAGATACGCAGTATTTT. Its protein is CASSQEQRESGTDTQYF.

This clone was observed a single time. V gene TRBV7-8 combines with J gene TRBJ2-1; TRBD2 is a possible D gene (6 bases). The CDR3 is 15 residues long. The germline V gene has CDR1 SGHVS and CDR2 FQNEAQ. The V end was cut by 8 bases, the J end by 8 bases, with 22 bases between. CDR3 nucleotide sequence: TGTGCCAGCTTCCCGGCGGGGCCCTTGTTCGATGAGCAGTTCTTC. It specifies CASFPAGPLFDEQFF.

The rearrangement uses TRBV28 and TRBJ1-5, with 7 bases that match TRBD1. Trimming at V came to 5 bases and at J to 6 bases, leaving 10 bases not matched to a gene. The CDR3 has 15 residues. From germline, CDR1 is MDHEN and CDR2 SYDVKM. This CDR3 reads CASSPAGGGAQPQHF. The CDR3 region has the DNA TGTGCCAGCAGTCCCGCCGGAGGGGGCGCTCAGCCCCAGCATTTT.

This chain links TRBV18 with TRBJ2-1; D may be TRBD2 (5 bases). V lost 4 bases and J lost 0, with 13 bases in between. CDR3 length equals 16 residues. Per germline, CDR1 KGHSH and CDR2 LQKENI. The CDR3 sequence is CASSLDLPSSYNEQFF. CDR3 coding DNA: TGTGCCAGCTCACTGGACTTACCAAGCTCCTACAATGAGCAGTTCTTC.

J is TRBJ2-3 and V is TRBV6-2 or TRBV6-3; 10 nucleotides line up with TRBD2. CDR3 length: 18 residues. V dropped 2 bases and J dropped 0; count of bases not matched to a gene: 8. In germline, CDR1 is MNHEY, CDR2 SVGEGT. In DNA form, the CDR3 reads TGTGCCAGCAGTTACACTCTAGCGGGGGCCACGAGCACAGATACGCAGTATTTT. Translating gives CASSYTLAGATSTDTQYF.

The rearrangement joins TRBV4-1 to TRBJ2-3, with 10 bases that match TRBD2. The V gene end was trimmed by 0 bases and the J gene end by 7 bases; junction bases not matched to a gene: 13. Germline-derived CDR1 and CDR2 are MGHRA and YSYEKL. This CDR3 contains 18 residues. The CDR3 here is CASSQDVPTSGRGNTQYF. In DNA, the CDR3 is TGCGCCAGCAGCCAAGATGTCCCCACCAGCGGGAGGGGGAATACGCAGTATTTT.

The genes are TRBV19 and TRBJ2-1, with D perhaps matching TRBD1 (6 bases). The V gene lost 8 bases and the J gene lost 8 bases, with 16 bases spanning the gap. This CDR3 contains 13 residues. Germline lookup yields CDR1 LNHDA and CDR2 SQIVND (reference sequence). The DNA of the CDR3 is TGTGCCAGTGTCAAACAGGGTTTAGATGAGCAGTTCTTC. Translating it yields CASVKQGLDEQFF.

This clone was observed a few times. J is TRBJ1-4 and V is TRBV2; D uncertain. Trimming stripped 3 bases from V and 5 bases from J, with 10 bases between. CDR1 and CDR2 (germline): SNHLY, FYNNEI. The CDR3 loop spans 14 amino acids. CDR3 sequence reads: CASSDTGENEKLFF. The CDR3, as DNA: TGTGCCAGCAGTGATACCGGGGAAAATGAAAAACTGTTTTTT.

The chain has TRBV11-2 and TRBJ2-3; D is unclear. With 5 bases removed from V and 0 bases from J, the gap between germline ends came to 6 bases. The CDR3 consists of 13 residues. Per the germline V gene, CDR1 is SGHAT and CDR2 is FQNNGV. The CDR3 here is CASSGYSTDTQYF. CDR3 in DNA: TGTGCCAGCAGCGGGTACAGCACAGATACGCAGTATTTT.

The chain joins TRBV5-1 to TRBJ2-1, with D tentatively TRBD1 (6 bases). The CDR3 covers 14 residues. Between the trimmed V and J ends, which lost 2 bases and 3 bases, there was a span of 9 bases. CDR1 and CDR2 (germline): SGHRS, YFSETQ. The CDR3 bases are TGCGCCAGCAGCTTAGGACAGAACTACAATGAGCAGTTCTTC. It translates to CASSLGQNYNEQFF.

The chain combines TRBV28 with TRBJ1-1, with TRBD1 matching 8 bases. The germline CDR1 and CDR2 sequences are MDHEN and SYDVKM. The CDR3 loop spans 15 amino acids. J gave up 1 base and V 4 bases, and 5 bases lay outside the gene matches. The CDR3, as DNA: TGTGCCAGCAGTTCTCTAGGGACAGGGAACACTGAAGCTTTCTTT. It yields the protein CASSSLGTGNTEAFF.

This sequence joins TRBV12-1 and TRBJ1-1. TRBV12-1 is a known pseudogene. CDR3 length equals 11 residues. The CDR3 reads CASSSRTHAFF. The CDR3 bases are TGTGCCAGCAGCTCTCGGACCCACGCTTTCTTT.

The chain combines TRBV21-1 with TRBJ1-3. TRBV21-1 is a known pseudogene. The CDR3 covers 16 residues. In nucleotides, the CDR3 is TGTGCCAGCAGCAAAGGAAGGCCCACCTCTGGAAACACCATATATTTT. Amino acid sequence: CASSKGRPTSGNTIYF.

V usage is TRBV5-1 and J usage is TRBJ1-2, with 12 bases lining up with TRBD1. The length of the CDR3 is 18 residues. Germline lookup yields CDR1 SGHRS and CDR2 YFSETQ. V dropped 2 bases and J dropped 4; count of bases not matched to a gene: 12. This CDR3 is CASSFSGTGGAASYGYTF. Written as DNA, the CDR3 is TGCGCCAGCAGCTTTTCCGGGACAGGGGGCGCGGCCTCCTATGGCTACACCTTC.

The gene calls are TRBV27 and TRBJ2-7, with 9 bases matching TRBD1. After removal of 2 bases from V and 6 bases from J, the junction contained 5 bases not matched to a gene. Germline V gene sequence: CDR1 MNHEY, CDR2 SMNVEV (reference sequence). The CDR3 runs 14 residues. CDR3 coding DNA: TGTGCCAGCAGTTTACTCGGGACAGGGACCGAGCAGTACTTC. This gives the protein CASSLLGTGTEQYF.

The V and J genes are TRBV9 and TRBJ2-5; D possibly corresponds to TRBD1 (6 bases). V lost 0 bases to trimming and J lost 5 bases, with 8 bases between them. The germline CDR1 and CDR2 sequences are SGDLS and YYNGEE. The CDR3 extends over 13 amino acids. The chain's CDR3 is CASSVDTGETQYF. As DNA, the CDR3 is TGTGCCAGCAGCGTAGACACAGGGGAGACCCAGTACTTC.

The chain uses TRBV27 and TRBJ1-1; tentative D call: TRBD1 (5 bases). Germline V gene data show CDR1 as MNHEY and CDR2 as SMNVEV (reference sequence). The CDR3 totals 11 residues. V was cut by 3 bases and J by 8 bases, with 7 bases left in between. The CDR3 protein is CASSFGQEAFF. In DNA form, the CDR3 reads TGTGCCAGCAGTTTCGGACAAGAAGCTTTCTTT.

The V and J genes are TRBV4-2 and TRBJ1-2; D is possibly TRBD1 (5 bases). This CDR3 spans 16 amino acids. Germline lookup yields CDR1 LGHNA and CDR2 YNFKEQ. V was clipped by 0 bases and J by 4 bases, with 15 bases between them. CDR3 region: CASSQDKSGAPYGYTF. In nucleotides, the CDR3 is TGTGCCAGCAGCCAAGATAAATCCGGGGCGCCCTATGGCTACACCTTC.

The genes are TRBV5-1 and TRBJ2-7; no reliable D call. The CDR3 spans 14 residues. Per germline, CDR1 SGHRS and CDR2 YFSETQ. Trimming removed 0 bases at V and 2 bases at J, with 9 bases between. The CDR3 DNA sequence: TGCGCCAGCAGCTTGGTGGGTTCGGCCTACGAGCAGTACTTC. It is translated as CASSLVGSAYEQYF.